This TCR beta chain was found in a study of blood T cells in healthy people across ages. Between the trimmed V and J ends, which lost 2 bases and 5 bases, there was a span of 11 bases. The CDR3 sequence is 14 residues long. Germline loops: CDR1 MNHNY, CDR2 SVGAGI (reference sequence). The authors ran a second PCR of about 6 to 11 cycles using a sample-barcoded 5' primer and a J-beta primer mix. TCRdb re-analysed the 5' RACE reads in MiXCR, keeping a single row per CDR3 protein. The sample has approximately 940,000 distinct CDR3 sequences, under 50% seen once. This clonotype occurred once. Its specificity is unknown. Findings and caveats of the study: Strongly correlated with naive T cell percentage was TCR beta diversity.

The clonotype originates from a man under 40 in good health. Sequenced material: blood. This chain uses TRBV6-6 with TRBJ2-3; a weak D match, TRBD2 (6 bases). CDR3 protein: CASSYRGAGDTQYF. As DNA, the CDR3 is TGTGCCAGCAGTTACCGGGGAGCGGGAGATACGCAGTATTTT.